These 15 T cell receptor beta chains originate from one sample sequenced in a study of CD8 T cells in Susac syndrome. Reverse transcription of about 0.45 to 1 ug RNA was carried out with random hexamers. TCRdb analysed the immunoSEQ multiplex PCR reads with MiXCR anew, one entry per CDR3 protein. Found here are approximately 87,000 distinct CDR3 sequences, 95% to 97% of them singletons; the top ten hold more than 0.35%. The sequencing sample was made of CD8+ T cells from PBMCs. The receptors were sampled from a human donor with Susac syndrome.

The V call is TRBV19, the J call TRBJ1-1, with 7 bases aligning to TRBD1. CDR1 is LNHDA and CDR2 is SQIVND in the germline V gene (reference sequence). Germline trimming cut 3 bases from V and 4 bases from J; bases unmatched to any gene: 5. The CDR3 sequence is 14 residues long. CDR3 residues: CASSIVTGITEAFF. In nucleotides, the CDR3 is TGTGCCAGTAGTATCGTGACAGGGATCACTGAAGCTTTCTTT.

The chain links TRBV12-3 or TRBV12-4 to TRBJ2-7; 8 bases fit TRBD2. V trimming: 5 bases; J trimming: 3 bases; junction bases outside the gene matches: 9. This CDR3 has 15 residues. This CDR3 reads CASSPGPGGSYEQYF. The CDR3 DNA follows: TGTGCCAGCAGTCCCGGGCCGGGAGGGAGCTACGAGCAGTACTTC.

The chain uses TRBV24-1 and TRBJ2-3, with TRBD1 matching over 7 bases. Germline V gene sequence: CDR1 KGHDR, CDR2 SFDVKD. The CDR3 is 14 residues long. Germline trimming cut 7 bases from V and 2 bases from J; bases unmatched to any gene: 5. CDR3 DNA sequence: TGTGCCACCAGCGGGGACAGACACACAGATACGCAGTATTTT. Translated, it gives CATSGDRHTDTQYF.

The gene calls are TRBV30 and TRBJ1-2; D not certain. Looked up from germline, CDR1 is GTSNPN and CDR2 is SVGIG (reference sequence). V was clipped by 3 bases and J by 2 bases, with 1 base between them. The CDR3 has 10 amino acids. CDR3 nucleotide sequence: TGTGCCTGGAGCAACTATGGCTACACCTTC. Translating it yields CAWSNYGYTF. The whole variable domain, filled in from reference TRBV30 and TRBJ1-2, reads SQTIHQWPATLVQPVGSPLSLECTVEGTSNPNLYWYRQAAGRGLQLLFYSVGIGQISSEVPQNLSASRPQDRQFILSSKKLLLSDSGFYLCAWSNYGYTFGSGTRLTVV.

The rearrangement links TRBV20-1 to TRBJ2-4; no firm D call. In germline, CDR1 is DFQATT, CDR2 SNEGSKA (reference sequence). The CDR3 runs to 13 residues. The V end was cut by 0 bases, the J end by 6 bases, with 9 bases between. The CDR3 coding sequence is TGCAGTGCTAGAGATTCCACGATAAACATTCAGTACTTC. Translated, it gives CSARDSTINIQYF.

In its sample, this clonotype was seen once. The chain is built from TRBV7-2 and TRBJ1-2; D is ambiguous. The V and J ends lost 1 base and 0 bases respectively, with 9 bases between them. The germline V gene has CDR1 SGHTA and CDR2 FQGNSA. This CDR3 region has 15 residues. The CDR3 nucleotides are TGTGCCAGCAGCTTAGTGGGCCCTACTAACTATGGCTACACCTTC. Protein: CASSLVGPTNYGYTF.

V gene TRBV6-2 or TRBV6-3 combines with J gene TRBJ2-2, with TRBD1 identical over 8 bases. This CDR3 has 15 amino acids. Germline V gives CDR1 MNHEY, CDR2 SVGEGT. V lost 7 bases, J lost 6 bases, and 10 bases stayed unmatched. The CDR3, as DNA: TGTGCCAGCACCCATCAGGGGGCGACGGCCGGGGAGCTGTTTTTT. Residues: CASTHQGATAGELFF.

This clonotype appeared once. V and J are TRBV4-3 and TRBJ2-7, with D unclear. V dropped 1 base and J dropped 2 bases, with 6 bases sitting between them. The CDR3 spans 13 residues. Germline CDR1 LGHNA, CDR2 YSLEER. CDR3 sequence: CASSQGSPYEQYF. CDR3 nucleotides: TGCGCCAGCAGCCAAGGATCCCCCTACGAGCAGTACTTC.

V usage is TRBV29-1 and J usage is TRBJ1-1, with D unclear. This CDR3 region has 11 residues. V gave up 7 bases and J gave up 6 bases, with 12 bases separating them. Germline values: CDR1 SQVTM, CDR2 ANQGSEA. The CDR3 protein is CSAVTRSEAFF. CDR3 bases: TGCAGCGCCGTAACAAGATCTGAAGCTTTCTTT.

The rearrangement joins TRBV27 to TRBJ1-1; D ambiguous. Between the trimmed V and J ends, which lost 2 bases and 0 bases, there was a span of 4 bases. CDR1 is MNHEY and CDR2 is SMNVEV in the germline V gene (reference sequence). The CDR3 covers 13 residues. The chain's CDR3 is CASSLRLNTEAFF. CDR3 bases: TGTGCCAGCAGTTTACGCCTGAACACTGAAGCTTTCTTT.

This chain joins TRBV7-6 and TRBJ2-3, with 7 bases fitting TRBD2. The J segment lost 1 base and the V segment lost 2 bases, leaving 9 bases of the junction unmatched. Germline CDR1 SGHVS, CDR2 FNYEAQ. CDR3 length: 17 amino acids. This CDR3 reads CASSLHGGRGGTDTQYF. CDR3 coding DNA: TGTGCCAGCAGCTTACACGGCGGGAGAGGCGGCACAGATACGCAGTATTTT.

V is TRBV5-5 and J is TRBJ1-1, with no clear D. This CDR3 has 12 amino acids. In germline, CDR1 is SGHKS, CDR2 YYEKEE (reference sequence). Trimming shortened V by 5 bases and J by 1 base, and 6 bases separated the two germline ends. The CDR3 region has the DNA TGTGCCAGCAGGGACGGGAACACTGAAGCTTTCTTT. It is translated as CASRDGNTEAFF.

The gene calls are TRBV29-1 and TRBJ2-1; D possibly matches TRBD1 or TRBD2 (5 bases each). Germline V gene sequence: CDR1 SQVTM, CDR2 ANQGSEA. There are 16 residues in the CDR3. The V end lost 3 bases, the J end lost 0 bases, and 15 bases lay between the germline ends. CDR3 nucleotides: TGCAGCGTTGACGGTTGGGACGGTAGCTCCTACAATGAGCAGTTCTTC. Its translation: CSVDGWDGSSYNEQFF.

The chain has TRBV19 and TRBJ1-6, with 8 positions matching TRBD1. This CDR3 spans 20 amino acids. J gave up 8 bases and V 3 bases, and 21 bases lay outside the gene matches. Per germline, CDR1 LNHDA and CDR2 SQIVND (reference sequence). CDR3 in DNA: TGTGCCAGTAGTATTGCGTATGGTTGGGAATCCGGACAGGGTTATTCACCCCTCCACTTT. Translated: CASSIAYGWESGQGYSPLHF. Drawing the rest from reference TRBV19 and TRBJ1-6, the complete variable domain is DGGITQSPKYLFRKEGQNVTLSCEQNLNHDAMYWYRQDPGQGLRLIYYSQIVNDFQKGDIAEGYSVSREKKESFPLTVTSAQKNPTAFYLCASSIAYGWESGQGYSPLHFGNGTRLTVT.

The CDR3 nucleotides are TGCGCCAGCAGCTTGAAAAGGGATCGGCTGGTCGACACTGAAGCTTTCTTT. Translation: CASSLKRDRLVDTEAFF. V usage is TRBV5-1 and J usage is TRBJ1-1; D gene uncertain. The germline V gene has CDR1 SGHRS and CDR2 YFSETQ. V was clipped by 1 base and J by 3 bases, with 19 bases between them. The CDR3 has 17 amino acids.